This T cell receptor beta chain originates from a study of neurological immune-mediated disorders. This clonotype was counted ten times or more. Its matching antigen is unknown. V gave up 3 bases and J gave up 4 bases, with 19 bases separating them. The CDR3 contains 17 residues. Germline CDR1 is SEHNR and CDR2 is FQNEAQ (reference sequence). Unsorted libraries were generated from 2 million PBMCs. These cells had been stored in RNAlater at -80 C. Study-wide results and limits: Multiple sclerosis was found to have the least TCR clonal expansion, below healthy controls, and HTLV-1-associated myelopathy the most. When grouped phylogenetically, the repertoires of 18 of the 34 multiple sclerosis patients fell together in one related-CDR3 cluster, which is a possible signature.

The cDNA was produced through 5'RACE with 10-nucleotide random UMIs. TCRdb re-derived calls from the 5' RACE reads in MiXCR, one entry per CDR3 protein. Altogether approximately 100,000 distinct CDR3 sequences are present, roughly 4% being singletons, with the ten largest covering 6%. The rearrangement links TRBV7-9 to TRBJ2-1; D perhaps matches TRBD1 (6 bases). Sequencing used PBMCs. The receptor's source is a woman between 18 and 29 years old with multiple sclerosis. CDR3 nucleotide sequence: TGTGCCAGCAGCTTTCCGGGACAAAGACGGTCGTACAATGAGCAGTTCTTC. It specifies CASSFPGQRRSYNEQFF.